This is a list of T cell receptor beta chains from one sample in a study of CD8+CD57+ T cells in acquired aplastic anemia. TCRdb ran MiXCR on the reads and lists one entry per CDR3 protein. The repertoire holds 210,000 or so distinct CDR3 sequences, with around 50% as singletons. Sequencing input: sorted CD4+, CD8+, or CD8+CD57+ T cells (not recorded which) from PBMCs. These TCRs come from a human donor with aplastic anemia. CDR3s include the opening cysteine and the closing phenylalanine or tryptophan. Each record gives: J gene, V gene, D gene, clone size, CDR3 protein, CDR3 DNA. The D gene is left open where the match is weak. Part of the rows lack a size; the others show once, few, many or a class for expanded clones.

>TRBJ2-5|TRBV20-1|-|-
CSALPGAGSYEETQYF
TGCAGTGCTCTCCCCGGGGCGGGATCCTACGAGGAGACCCAGTACTTC
>TRBJ1-2|TRBV19|-|-
CASSISSVGGYTF
TGTGCCAGTAGTATAAGCAGCGTTGGGGGCTACACCTTC
>TRBJ1-6|TRBV15|-|-
CATSGSMWSNSPLHF
TGTGCCACCAGCGGGTCCATGTGGTCGAATTCACCCCTCCACTTT
>TRBJ2-7|TRBV29-1|-|once
CSGAIGSSEQYF
TGCAGCGGGGCTATAGGGTCGTCGGAGCAGTACTTC
>TRBJ2-7|TRBV12-3/TRBV12-4|-|once
CASRKHIPGHLHEQYF
TGTGCCAGCAGAAAACACATACCGGGACATCTCCACGAGCAGTACTTC
>TRBJ2-1|TRBV15|TRBD1|-
CATSSRGQGNNEQFF
TGTGCCACCAGCAGCAGGGGACAGGGAAACAATGAGCAGTTCTTC
>TRBJ1-4|TRBV6-5|-|-
CASSYSGGTPNEKLFF
TGTGCCAGCAGTTACTCGGGCGGGACACCTAATGAAAAACTGTTTTTT
>TRBJ2-7|TRBV12-3/TRBV12-4|-|many
CASSQDSPPRQYF
TGTGCCAGCAGTCAAGACAGTCCTCCTAGGCAGTACTTC
>TRBJ2-3|TRBV25-1|-|-
CASSVDAGGTDTQYF
TGTGCCAGCAGTGTGGATGCAGGGGGGACAGATACGCAGTATTTT
>TRBJ2-1|TRBV20-1|-|-
CSARFGPNEQFF
TGCAGTGCTAGATTCGGGCCCAATGAGCAGTTCTTC
>TRBJ1-5|TRBV20-1|-|-
CSARNPGQPQHF
TGCAGTGCTAGAAACCCGGGACAGCCCCAGCATTTT
>TRBJ2-7|TRBV25-1|TRBD2|-
CASSPTSGRRAYEQYF
TGTGCCAGCAGCCCAACTAGCGGGAGAAGGGCGTACGAGCAGTACTTC
>TRBJ1-2|TRBV7-2|TRBD1|-
CASSPRQGGYYGYTF
TGTGCCAGCAGCCCTCGACAGGGGGGGTACTATGGCTACACCTTC
>TRBJ2-5|TRBV6-5|-|few
CASSYSKGDRWGSQETQYF
TGTGCCAGCAGTTACTCGAAGGGGGACCGTTGGGGGAGTCAAGAGACCCAGTACTTC
>TRBJ2-7|TRBV6-5|-|few
CASSSDGSSYEQYF
TGTGCCAGCAGTTCAGACGGGAGCTCCTACGAGCAGTACTTC
>TRBJ1-2|TRBV9|-|-
CASSTGTGGYGGYTF
TGTGCCAGCAGCACAGGAACTGGTGGCTACGGTGGCTACACCTTC
>TRBJ1-2|TRBV5-6|-|-
CASSLESVYGYTF
TGTGCCAGCAGCTTGGAGAGTGTGTATGGCTACACCTTC
>TRBJ2-5|TRBV7-9|TRBD2|many
CASSTASGAETQYF
TGTGCCAGCAGCACAGCTAGCGGGGCCGAGACCCAGTACTTC
>TRBJ1-1|TRBV6-1|-|many
CAAAGAIEAFF
TGTGCCGCGGCCGGGGCAATTGAAGCTTTCTTT
>TRBJ1-2|TRBV2|-|few
CASSWEHNYGYTF
TGTGCCAGCAGTTGGGAACATAACTATGGCTACACCTTC
>TRBJ2-7|TRBV3-1|-|once
CASSPTHENEQYF
TGTGCCAGCAGTCCAACTCACGAAAACGAGCAGTACTTC
>TRBJ2-3|TRBV11-2|-|-
CASSGDWGHRGADTQYF
TGTGCCAGCAGCGGCGACTGGGGACATCGCGGGGCAGATACGCAGTATTTT
>TRBJ2-7|TRBV10-3|TRBD1|-
CAISGTGPAYEQYF
TGTGCCATCAGCGGGACAGGGCCAGCCTACGAGCAGTACTTC
>TRBJ1-3|TRBV2|-|many
CASSEALHGSSGNTIYF
TGTGCCAGCAGTGAAGCGCTTCACGGTAGCTCTGGAAACACCATATATTTT
>TRBJ2-7|TRBV2|TRBD2|-
CASESGGAYEQYF
TGTGCCAGCGAGAGCGGGGGGGCCTACGAGCAGTACTTC
>TRBJ2-2|TRBV29-1|-|-
CSVEDNPNSNTGELFF
TGCAGCGTTGAAGATAACCCGAACTCGAACACCGGGGAGCTGTTTTTT